The 10 T cell receptor beta chains below all came from one sample that was sequenced in a study of cytomegalovirus exposure and HLA in healthy donors. Primers included in the PCR were 60 Vbeta and 13 Jbeta primers. Here immunoSEQ multiplex PCR was the method, and the copy in TCRdb shows in-frame clones only, minus some. The sample shows approximately 140,000 clones, roughly four fifths of them seen only once. The specimen was PBMCs. All receptors derive from a man aged 18 to 30 in good health and CMV-seropositive.

The genes are TRBV29-1 and TRBJ1-2; weak D call: TRBD1 (6 bases). The CDR3 consists of 10 residues. Germline CDR1 reads SQVTM; CDR2 reads ANQGSEA. Trimming stripped 7 bases from V and 10 bases from J, with 13 bases between. The CDR3 bases are TGCAGCGCATTTCAGGGGAACTACACCTTC. Its translation is CSAFQGNYTF.

The chain recombines TRBV2 with TRBJ1-4, with 7 bases that match TRBD1. The CDR3 sequence is 17 residues long. Germline trimming cut 6 bases from V and 0 bases from J; bases unmatched to any gene: 10. The germline CDR1 and CDR2 sequences are SNHLY and FYNNEI. DNA of the CDR3: TGTGCCAGCAGCGTGGCACAGGGGACCTCAACTAATGAAAAACTGTTTTTT. Protein product: CASSVAQGTSTNEKLFF.

The gene calls are TRBV5-1 and TRBJ2-1, with 7 bases identical to TRBD1. V lost 0 bases and J lost 2; bases outside the gene matches: 2. The CDR3 is made up of 15 amino acids. CDR1 and CDR2 from the germline V gene are SGHRS and YFSETQ. The CDR3 bases are TGCGCCAGCAGCTTGGAAGGGGGCGCCTACAATGAGCAGTTCTTC. Translating it yields CASSLEGGAYNEQFF.

This chain uses TRBV6-1 with TRBJ2-7; no reliable D call. The V gene lost 8 bases and the J gene lost 3 bases, with 17 bases spanning the gap. Germline lookup yields CDR1 MNHNS and CDR2 SASEGT. The CDR3 sequence is 14 residues long. Here the CDR3 reads CASSPWQTRYEQYF. CDR3 in DNA: TGTGCCAGCTCTCCTTGGCAGACTCGCTACGAGCAGTACTTC.

This rearrangement joins TRBV4-1 to TRBJ1-5; D not resolved. The CDR3 consists of 12 residues. The germline V and J ends were trimmed by 8 bases and 3 bases, with 8 bases remaining between them. Germline V gene data show CDR1 as MGHRA and CDR2 as YSYEKL. The CDR3 nucleotides are TGCGCCAGCTGCCTTAACAATCAGCCCCAGCATTTT. This encodes CASCLNNQPQHF.

This chain joins TRBV4-1 and TRBJ2-1; TRBD2 matches 10 bases. Per the germline V gene, CDR1 is MGHRA and CDR2 is YSYEKL. The trim removed 0 bases at V and 12 bases at J, leaving 5 bases unmatched. This CDR3 region has 14 residues. The CDR3 sequence is CASSQDPSGRGQFF. DNA for the CDR3: TGCGCCAGCAGCCAAGATCCTAGCGGGAGAGGGCAGTTCTTC.

V is TRBV5-1 and J is TRBJ2-7, with 9 nucleotides matching TRBD2. The CDR3 is made up of 17 amino acids. The V gene's germline CDR1 is SGHRS and CDR2 YFSETQ. The ends lost 0 bases at V and 0 bases at J; junction bases unmatched: 7. CDR3 protein: CASSLGPSGTSSYEQYF. The CDR3 DNA is TGCGCCAGCAGCTTGGGGCCTAGCGGGACGTCCTCCTACGAGCAGTACTTC. Full variable domain (remainder filled in from reference TRBV5-1 and TRBJ2-7): KAGVTQTPRYLIKTRGQQVTLSCSPISGHRSVSWYQQTPGQGLQFLFEYFSETQRNKGNFPGRFSGRQFSNSRSEMNVSTLELGDSALYLCASSLGPSGTSSYEQYFGPGTRLTVT.

This clone showed up just once. The V call is TRBV6-1, the J call TRBJ1-5, with D perhaps TRBD1 (5 bases). The CDR3 is 13 residues long. The V gene's germline CDR1 is MNHNS and CDR2 SASEGT. V was trimmed by 4 bases and J by 7 bases, leaving 11 bases between them. This CDR3 is CASSVPGNQPQHF. Written as DNA, the CDR3 is TGTGCCAGCAGTGTCCCAGGGAACCAGCCCCAGCATTTT.

This chain links TRBV7-2 with TRBJ2-5; 8 bases align to TRBD2. With V trimmed by 1 base and J by 3 bases, 10 bases remained unmatched. The CDR3 loop spans 17 amino acids. Per germline, CDR1 SGHTA and CDR2 FQGNSA. CDR3 sequence reads: CASSLGARSGIKETQYF. The CDR3 nucleotides are TGTGCCAGCAGCTTAGGGGCCCGTAGCGGGATCAAAGAGACCCAGTACTTC.

This clone was seen only once. The genes are TRBV18 and TRBJ2-3; 10 positions match TRBD1. The CDR3 loop spans 16 amino acids. The junction had 7 bases not matched to a gene; V was cut back by 3 bases and J by 4 bases. CDR1 is KGHSH, CDR2 LQKENI, per germline. For the CDR3, the DNA is TGTGCCAGCTCACCCCTAGGGACAGGGGCTCCAGATACGCAGTATTTT. Its protein is CASSPLGTGAPDTQYF.